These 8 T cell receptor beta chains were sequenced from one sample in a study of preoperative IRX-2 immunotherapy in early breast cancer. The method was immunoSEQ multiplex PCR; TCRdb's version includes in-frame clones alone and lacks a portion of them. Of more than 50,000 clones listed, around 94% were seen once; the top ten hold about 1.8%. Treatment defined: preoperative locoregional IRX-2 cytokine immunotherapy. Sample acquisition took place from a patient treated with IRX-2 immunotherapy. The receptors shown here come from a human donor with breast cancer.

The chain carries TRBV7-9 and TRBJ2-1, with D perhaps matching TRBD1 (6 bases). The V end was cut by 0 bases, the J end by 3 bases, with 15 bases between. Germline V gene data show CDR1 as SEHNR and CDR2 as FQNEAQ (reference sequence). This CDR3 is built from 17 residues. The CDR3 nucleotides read TGTGCCAGCAGCTTAGCGGGACACCTAGGCCTCTACAATGAGCAGTTCTTC. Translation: CASSLAGHLGLYNEQFF.

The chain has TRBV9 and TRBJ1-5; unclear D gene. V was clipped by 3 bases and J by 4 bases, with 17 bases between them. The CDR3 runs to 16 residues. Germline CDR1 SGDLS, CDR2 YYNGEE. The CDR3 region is CASSAGPWSPNQPQHF. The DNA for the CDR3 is TGTGCCAGCAGCGCCGGCCCATGGTCCCCAAATCAGCCCCAGCATTTT.

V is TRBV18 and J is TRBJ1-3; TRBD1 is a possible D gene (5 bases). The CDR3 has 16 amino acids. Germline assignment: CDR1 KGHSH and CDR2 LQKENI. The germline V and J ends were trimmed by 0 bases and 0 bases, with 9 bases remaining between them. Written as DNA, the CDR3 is TGTGCCAGCTCACCACCGGCAGGGTACTCTGGAAACACCATATATTTT. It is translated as CASSPPAGYSGNTIYF.

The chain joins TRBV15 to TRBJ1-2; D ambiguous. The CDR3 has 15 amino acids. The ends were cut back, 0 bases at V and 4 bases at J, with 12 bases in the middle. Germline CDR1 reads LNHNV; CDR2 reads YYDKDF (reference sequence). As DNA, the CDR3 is TGTGCCACCAGCAGAGATATGGACCCAAGCTATGGCTACACCTTC. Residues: CATSRDMDPSYGYTF.

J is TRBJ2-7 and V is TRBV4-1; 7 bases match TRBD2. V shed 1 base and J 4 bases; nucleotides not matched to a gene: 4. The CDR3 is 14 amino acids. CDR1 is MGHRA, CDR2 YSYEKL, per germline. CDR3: CASSQVASGYEQYF. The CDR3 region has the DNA TGCGCCAGCAGCCAAGTGGCTAGCGGTTACGAGCAGTACTTC.

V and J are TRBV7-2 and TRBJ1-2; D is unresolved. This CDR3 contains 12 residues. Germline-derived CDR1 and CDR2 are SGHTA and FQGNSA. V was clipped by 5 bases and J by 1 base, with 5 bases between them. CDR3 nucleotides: TGTGCCAGCAGCCCCCTTAACTATGGCTACACCTTC. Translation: CASSPLNYGYTF.

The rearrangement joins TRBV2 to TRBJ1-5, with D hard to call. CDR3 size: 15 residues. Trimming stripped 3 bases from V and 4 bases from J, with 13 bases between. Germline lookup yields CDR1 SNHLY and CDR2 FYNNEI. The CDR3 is CASSDVDIENQPQHF. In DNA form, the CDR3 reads TGTGCCAGCAGTGACGTCGACATCGAGAATCAGCCCCAGCATTTT.

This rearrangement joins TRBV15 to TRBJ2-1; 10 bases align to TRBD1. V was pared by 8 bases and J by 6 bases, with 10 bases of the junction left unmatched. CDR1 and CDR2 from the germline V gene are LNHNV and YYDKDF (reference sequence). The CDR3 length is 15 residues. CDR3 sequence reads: CATSRGGQGRNEQFF. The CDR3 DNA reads TGTGCCACCTCCAGGGGGGGACAGGGGCGCAATGAGCAGTTCTTC. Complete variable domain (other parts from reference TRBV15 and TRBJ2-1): DAMVIQNPRYQVTQFGKPVTLSCSQTLNHNVMYWYQQKSSQAPKLLFHYYDKDFNNEADTPDNFQSRRPNTSFCFLDIRSPGLGDTAMYLCATSRGGQGRNEQFFGPGTRLTVL.